This T cell receptor beta chain was identified during a study of cytomegalovirus exposure and HLA in healthy donors. The primer mix had 60 Vbeta and 13 Jbeta primers. The repertoire was sequenced with immunoSEQ multiplex PCR; TCRdb's copy has only in-frame clones and lacks some. The profile shows 80,000 or so clones, 63% of them singletons. Trimming cost V 1 base and J 6 bases; bases outside gene matches: 13. The CDR3 extends over 16 amino acids. Germline-derived CDR1 and CDR2 are SQVTM and ANQGSEA. The chain uses TRBV29-1 and TRBJ2-3; 7 bases map to TRBD2. The sample was PBMCs. The clonotype comes from a man between 25 and 39 years old in good health and CMV-seropositive. CDR3 loop: CSVEGRRLAVGDTQYF. The CDR3 DNA follows: TGCAGCGTTGAAGGGAGGAGGCTAGCGGTGGGCGATACGCAGTATTTT.